These T cell receptor beta chains were read from a single sample in a study of blood T cells in healthy people across ages. Each CDR3 protein is one row after TCRdb ran MiXCR on the 5' RACE reads. The data contain 800,000 to 950,000 distinct CDR3 sequences, just under 30% of them singletons. A further study also used this sample, focusing on T cells of mothers and their children.

Sequencing was done on a sample of blood. Receptors originate from a middle-aged woman in good health. Each CDR3 is given with its conserved first and last residue. The D gene is left open where the match is weak. Clone size is stated in some rows and not others, as once, few, many or a class when expanded.

.,TRBJ1-5,.,TRBV7-2,TGTGCCAGCAGCTTAATGAGTCGGGGGAATGGTCAGCCCCAGCATTTT,CASSLMSRGNGQPQHF
TRBD1,TRBJ2-1,.,TRBV12-3/TRBV12-4,TGTGCCAGCAGATCCGGGACAGGGCGGAATGAGCAGTTCTTC,CASRSGTGRNEQFF
.,TRBJ2-5,few,TRBV19,TGTGCCAGTAGAGGATTCGGGCAAGAGACCCAGTACTTC,CASRGFGQETQYF
.,TRBJ2-5,many,TRBV5-6,TGTGCCAGCAGCTTGGTCGGGGGGCGTCGAGAGACCCAGTACTTC,CASSLVGGRRETQYF
.,TRBJ2-3,many,TRBV12-3/TRBV12-4,TGTGCCAGCAGTGCCAGTCTGGATACGCAGTATTTT,CASSASLDTQYF
.,TRBJ2-7,.,TRBV2,TGTGCCAGCAGTGAAAGCCCAGTCCTCTCCTACGAGCAGTACTTC,CASSESPVLSYEQYF
.,TRBJ2-2,.,TRBV20-1,TGCAGTGCTGCCGAAAATAAAGACAGTACATTCGCGAACACCGGGGAGCTGTTTTTT,CSAAENKDSTFANTGELFF
.,TRBJ2-6,few,TRBV7-3,TGTGCCAGCAGCTTAACGTGGACTCCGTCAGGGCCGGGGGCCAACGTCCTGACTTTC,CASSLTWTPSGPGANVLTF
.,TRBJ2-7,few,TRBV20-1,TGCAGTGCTCATCCGGGATTCGGGCTGAGTGAGCAGTACTTC,CSAHPGFGLSEQYF
.,TRBJ2-3,many,TRBV5-4,TGTGCCAGCAGCTTGGACCTGACTACTGCTACGCAGTATTTT,CASSLDLTTATQYF
TRBD1,TRBJ1-1,.,TRBV7-8,TGTGCCAGCAGCTTATTCCAGGGGGCTGAAGCTTTCTTT,CASSLFQGAEAFF
TRBD1,TRBJ1-1,.,TRBV10-2,TGCGCCAGACTGAGACAGGACAGGGGGAAAGAGAACACTGAAGCTTTCTTT,CARLRQDRGKENTEAFF
.,TRBJ2-7,many,TRBV20-1,TGCAGTGCTAGAGGTCGTGGCGAGGACTACGAGCAGTACTTC,CSARGRGEDYEQYF
.,TRBJ2-2,.,TRBV7-3,TGTGCCAGCAGCTTAAGACACGCCGTGAACACCGGGGAGCTGTTTTTT,CASSLRHAVNTGELFF
.,TRBJ2-3,many,TRBV6-5,TGTGCCAGCAGTAGGACTAACTCTCGATCAGATACGCAGTATTTT,CASSRTNSRSDTQYF
.,TRBJ1-1,few,TRBV5-1,TGCGCCAGCAGCTCAGAGGGGGGAGGGGGTACTGAAGCTTTCTTT,CASSSEGGGGTEAFF
TRBD1,TRBJ2-7,many,TRBV7-6,TGTGCCAGCAGCTTAGCCCATGGACAGGGTTGGAGCGAGCAGTACTTC,CASSLAHGQGWSEQYF
.,TRBJ2-5,.,TRBV5-4,TGTGCCAGCAGCTTTCGAGGCGGGCCCCAAGAGACCCAGTACTTC,CASSFRGGPQETQYF
.,TRBJ1-5,.,TRBV7-8,TGTGCCAGCAGCTCGGTCAGGGTCTATAGCAATCAGCCCCAGCATTTT,CASSSVRVYSNQPQHF
TRBD2,TRBJ2-1,few,TRBV7-2,TGTGCCAGCAGGCTCGAGCTAGCGGGGGGGAACAATGAGCAGTTCTTC,CASRLELAGGNNEQFF
.,TRBJ2-1,.,TRBV11-2,TGTGCCAGCAGCCACGACAGGGACTACTACAATGAGCAGTTCTTC,CASSHDRDYYNEQFF
TRBD1,TRBJ1-2,few,TRBV6-7,TGTGCCAGCAGTTACTTGGACAGGCGAACCTATGGCTACACCTTC,CASSYLDRRTYGYTF
.,TRBJ2-7,many,TRBV7-9,TGTGCCAGCATGGACATGTCCTACGAGCAGTACTTC,CASMDMSYEQYF
.,TRBJ1-2,few,TRBV29-1,TGCAGCGTTGAAGATAGGATGAGGGACGGGGGGGCTCCTACTAACTATGGCTACACCTTC,CSVEDRMRDGGAPTNYGYTF
TRBD1,TRBJ1-2,.,TRBV5-1,TGCGCCAGCAGCTACGGACAGGGGGCCGTCGTGACTAACTACGGCTACACCTTC,CASSYGQGAVVTNYGYTF
.,TRBJ1-2,many,TRBV28,TGTGCCAGCAGTTGGGAGAGCTATGGCTACACCTTC,CASSWESYGYTF
.,TRBJ1-2,.,TRBV12-3/TRBV12-4,TGTGCCAGCAGTTCCCCGGGGACTGGCTCATATGGCTACACCTTC,CASSSPGTGSYGYTF
.,TRBJ1-2,.,TRBV7-2,TGTGCCAGCAGCCCGCCCCCTGAGACTTCGTATGGCTACACCTTC,CASSPPPETSYGYTF
.,TRBJ2-1,few,TRBV20-1,TGCAGTGCTAGAGAAGGGGGGGGGCATTTCCAGCAGTTCTTC,CSAREGGGHFQQFF
.,TRBJ2-7,many,TRBV7-9,TGTGCCAGCAGCTTGTCTGTAGGGGAGACCTACGAGCAGTACTTC,CASSLSVGETYEQYF
.,TRBJ2-7,few,TRBV6-5,TGTGCCAGCAGTTACACCGGGACCGTGGCCTACGAGCAGTACTTC,CASSYTGTVAYEQYF
.,TRBJ1-2,.,TRBV5-1,TGCGCCAGCAGCTTTATGACAAGCGATGGCTACACCTTC,CASSFMTSDGYTF
TRBD2,TRBJ2-1,.,TRBV12-3/TRBV12-4,TGTGCCAGCACCAAAGCGGGGGGTATCTACAATGAGCAGTTCTTC,CASTKAGGIYNEQFF
TRBD1,TRBJ2-7,many,TRBV4-1,TGCGCCAGCAGCCAAGGACAGGGGCTTACTGCTAGGGAGCAGTACTTC,CASSQGQGLTAREQYF
.,TRBJ1-2,many,TRBV28,TGTGCCAGCTTTGCAGGGAAGACTAACTATGGCTACACCTTC,CASFAGKTNYGYTF
TRBD1,TRBJ2-7,few,TRBV10-3,TGTACCATCATTCCGGGACAGGGTAACTACGAGCAGTACTTC,CTIIPGQGNYEQYF
TRBD2,TRBJ2-5,.,TRBV7-2,TGTGCCAGCAGCAAATATAGCGGGGGAGCTCAAGAGACCCAGTACTTC,CASSKYSGGAQETQYF
TRBD1,TRBJ2-1,.,TRBV19,TGTGCCACTCTCGAGACCGGGACAGGGGGCAATGAGCAGTTCTTC,CATLETGTGGNEQFF
TRBD1,TRBJ2-1,many,TRBV9,TGTGCCAGCAGCGTGACAGGGGGCAGTGAGCAGTTCTTC,CASSVTGGSEQFF
.,TRBJ1-4,.,TRBV29-1,TGCAGTGCGGGTGGGACTAATGAAAAACTGTTTTTT,CSAGGTNEKLFF
.,TRBJ2-6,few,TRBV28,TGTGCCAGCAGTTTCCACAGCAATGGGGCCAACGTCCTGACTTTC,CASSFHSNGANVLTF
TRBD1,TRBJ1-2,few,TRBV2,TGTGCCAGCAGTGGACAGGGGGACATCTATGGCTACACCTTC,CASSGQGDIYGYTF
.,TRBJ2-7,.,TRBV4-2,TGTGCCAGCAGCCAAGGGACAGTATACGAGCAGCACTTC,CASSQGTVYEQHF
.,TRBJ2-6,many,TRBV7-8,TGTGCCAGCAGCTTAGCAGGGGGGGGCAGAAGCTCTGGGGCCAACGTCCTGACTTTC,CASSLAGGGRSSGANVLTF
TRBD1,TRBJ2-7,many,TRBV27,TGTGCCAGCAGTTTATCCCGGACAGGGGGCTCCTACGAGCAGTACTTC,CASSLSRTGGSYEQYF
.,TRBJ2-5,few,TRBV28,TGTGCCAGCAGTTCTTTTGAGGAGACCCAGTACTTC,CASSSFEETQYF
.,TRBJ2-7,many,TRBV13,TGTGCCAGCAGCTTAGCAGAGAGCTCCTACGAGCAGTACTTC,CASSLAESSYEQYF
.,TRBJ2-2,many,TRBV20-1,TGCAGTGCTGGGGATGACAGGAACCTGAACACCGGGGAGCTGTTTTTT,CSAGDDRNLNTGELFF
TRBD1,TRBJ1-5,.,TRBV5-6,TGTGCCAGCAGCTGGGGGACAGGGACGAATCAGCCCCAGCATTTT,CASSWGTGTNQPQHF
TRBD1,TRBJ2-1,.,TRBV25-1,TGTGCCAGCAGGGGGGACAGGGGGCTCTCCTACAATGAGCAGTTCTTC,CASRGDRGLSYNEQFF
TRBD1,TRBJ1-2,.,TRBV6-2/TRBV6-3,TGTGCCAGCAGTTACTACAGGGGCTATGGCTACACCTTC,CASSYYRGYGYTF